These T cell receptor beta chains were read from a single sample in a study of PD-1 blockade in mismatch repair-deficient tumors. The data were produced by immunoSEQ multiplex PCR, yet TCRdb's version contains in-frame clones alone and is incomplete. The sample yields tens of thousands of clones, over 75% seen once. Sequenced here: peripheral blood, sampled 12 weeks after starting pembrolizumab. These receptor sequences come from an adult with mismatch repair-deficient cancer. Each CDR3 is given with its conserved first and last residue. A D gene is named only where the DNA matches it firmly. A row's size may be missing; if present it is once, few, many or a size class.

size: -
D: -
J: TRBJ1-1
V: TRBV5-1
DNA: TGCGCCAGCAGCTTGGCCTCACAGGCAAGCCTTTTGGGCACTGAAGCTTTCTTT
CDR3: CASSLASQASLLGTEAFF

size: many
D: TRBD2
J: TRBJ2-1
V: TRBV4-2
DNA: TGTGCCAGCAGCCAAGAAGCTAGCGGGAGTTTTAATGAGCAGTTCTTC
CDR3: CASSQEASGSFNEQFF

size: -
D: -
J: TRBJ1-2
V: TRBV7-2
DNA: TGTGCCAGCAGCTTGCAAGCATCTAACTATGGCTACACCTTC
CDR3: CASSLQASNYGYTF

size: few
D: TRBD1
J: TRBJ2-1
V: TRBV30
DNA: TGTGCCTGGATTTCAGACTGGACAGGGGGGTTCGTGGAGTTCTTC
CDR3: CAWISDWTGGFVEFF

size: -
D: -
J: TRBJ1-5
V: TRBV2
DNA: TGTGCCAGCAGTGAGGGCGACGGCTATAGGAATCAGCCCCAGCATTTT
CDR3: CASSEGDGYRNQPQHF

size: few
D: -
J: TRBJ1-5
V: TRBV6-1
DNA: TGTGCCAGCAGGAGGGCAGCTAGCAATCAGCCCCAGCATTTT
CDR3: CASRRAASNQPQHF

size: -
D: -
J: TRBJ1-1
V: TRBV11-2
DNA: TGTGCCAGCAGCTTAGGGCGCGGTTTTGAAGCTTTCTTT
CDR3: CASSLGRGFEAFF

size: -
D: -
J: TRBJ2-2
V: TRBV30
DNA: TGTGCCTGGAGTTGGCAGACAGGCGGGGAGCTGTTTTTT
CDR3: CAWSWQTGGELFF

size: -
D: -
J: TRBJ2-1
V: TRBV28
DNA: TGTGCCAGCAGTTTATTTGCGGGGGCGAATGAGCAGTTCTTC
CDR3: CASSLFAGANEQFF

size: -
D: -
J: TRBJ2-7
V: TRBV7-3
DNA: TGTGCCAGCAGCCCGACGGAACTCTCCTACGAGCAGTACTTC
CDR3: CASSPTELSYEQYF

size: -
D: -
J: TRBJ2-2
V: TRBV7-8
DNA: TGTGCCAGCAGCCCGTCTAGGTCCGGGGAGCTGTTTTTT
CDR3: CASSPSRSGELFF

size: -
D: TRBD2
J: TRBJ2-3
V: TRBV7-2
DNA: TGTGCCAGCAGCCTCAACGGACTAGCGGGAGATACGCAGTATTTT
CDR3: CASSLNGLAGDTQYF

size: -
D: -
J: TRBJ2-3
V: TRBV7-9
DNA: TGTGCCAGCTCACGGGGCTCGAATAGGGACACAGATACGCAGTATTTT
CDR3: CASSRGSNRDTDTQYF

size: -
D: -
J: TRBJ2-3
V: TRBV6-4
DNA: TGTGCCAGCTCTCCGTCTCTAGCGTTTAGAGATACGCAGTATTTT
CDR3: CASSPSLAFRDTQYF

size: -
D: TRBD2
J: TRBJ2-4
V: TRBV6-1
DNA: TGTGCCAGCAGTGAAGGAGAAGCGGGAGATAAAAACATTCAGTACTTC
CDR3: CASSEGEAGDKNIQYF

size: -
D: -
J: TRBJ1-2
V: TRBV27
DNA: TGTGCCAGCAGTTTATACGGACAGAACTATGGCTACACCTTC
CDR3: CASSLYGQNYGYTF

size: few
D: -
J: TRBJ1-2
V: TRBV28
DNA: TGTGCCAGCAGTTTAAACCCTACGGGCTACACCTTC
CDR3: CASSLNPTGYTF

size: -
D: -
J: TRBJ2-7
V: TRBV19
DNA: TGTGCCAGTAGTATAGTAGGCAGCTACAACGAGCAGTACTTC
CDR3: CASSIVGSYNEQYF

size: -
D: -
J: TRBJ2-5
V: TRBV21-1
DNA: TGTGCCAGCAGCAAAGGGGGGGGACTAGCGGGAGAGGTAGAGACCCAGTACTTC
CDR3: CASSKGGGLAGEVETQYF

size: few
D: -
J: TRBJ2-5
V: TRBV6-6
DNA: TGTGCCAGCAGACCCACGATATTATACAGGGAAGAGACCCAGTACTTC
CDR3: CASRPTILYREETQYF

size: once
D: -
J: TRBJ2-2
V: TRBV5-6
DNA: TGTGCCAGCAGCTTCGGGACATTTGGCGGGGAGCTGTTTTTT
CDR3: CASSFGTFGGELFF

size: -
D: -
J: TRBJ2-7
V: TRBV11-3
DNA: TGTGCCAGCAGCCCCCCGACTAGAAACTACGAGCAGTACTTC
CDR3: CASSPPTRNYEQYF

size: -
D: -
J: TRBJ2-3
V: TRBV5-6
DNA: TGTGCCAGCAGCTTTGATTCTGGGTTGGGTGTCCCAGATACGCAGTATTTT
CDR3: CASSFDSGLGVPDTQYF

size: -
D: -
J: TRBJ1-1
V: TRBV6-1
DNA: TGTGCCAGCAGGGAGACAGGGAACACTGAAGCTTTCTTT
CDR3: CASRETGNTEAFF

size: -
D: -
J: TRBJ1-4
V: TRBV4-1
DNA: TGCGCCAGCAGCCAAGCCGCCGGGACGATGAATGAAAAACTGTTTTTT
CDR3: CASSQAAGTMNEKLFF

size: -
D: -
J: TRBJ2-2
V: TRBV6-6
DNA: TGTGCCAGCAGTTACAAATCGGACGGTCATGGGGAGGAGCTGTTTTTT
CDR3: CASSYKSDGHGEELFF

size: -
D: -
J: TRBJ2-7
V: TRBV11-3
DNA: TGTGCCAGCAGCTCCTATTACTCCTACGAGCAGTACTTC
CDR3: CASSSYYSYEQYF

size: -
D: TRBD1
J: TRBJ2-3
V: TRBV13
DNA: TGTGCCAGCAGCTTAGGGTCCGGGACAGGGCGAACAGATACGCAGTATTTT
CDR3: CASSLGSGTGRTDTQYF

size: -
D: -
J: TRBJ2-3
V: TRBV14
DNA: TGTGCCAGCAGCCCCCGGGACACTAGCACAGATACGCAGTATTTT
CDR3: CASSPRDTSTDTQYF

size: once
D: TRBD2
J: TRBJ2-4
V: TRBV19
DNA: TGTGCCAGTAGTATGGGACTAGCGGGAGGGCCTCTGGACATTCAGTACTTC
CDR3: CASSMGLAGGPLDIQYF

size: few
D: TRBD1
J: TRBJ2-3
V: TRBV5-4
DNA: TGTGCCAGCAGCCCCGGGACAGTCACAGATACGCAGTATTTT
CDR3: CASSPGTVTDTQYF

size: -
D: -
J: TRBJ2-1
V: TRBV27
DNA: TGTGCCAGCAGTAACCCCGGGAGTCCATCGGGCAATGAGCAGTTCTTC
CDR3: CASSNPGSPSGNEQFF

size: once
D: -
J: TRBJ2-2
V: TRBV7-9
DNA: TGTGCCAGCAGCCCCGCCCGCACCGGGGAGCTGTTTTTT
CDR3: CASSPARTGELFF

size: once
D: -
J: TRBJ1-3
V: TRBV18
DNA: TGTGCCAGCTCACAGGTTGTTGAAGACACCATATATTTT
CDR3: CASSQVVEDTIYF

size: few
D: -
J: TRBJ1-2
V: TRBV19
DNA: TGTGCCAGTAGAGATGACGTCTGGGGCTACACCTTC
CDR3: CASRDDVWGYTF

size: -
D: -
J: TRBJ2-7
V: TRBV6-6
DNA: TGTGCCAGCAGTTACGTGGGACGCTCCTACGAGCAGTACTTC
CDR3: CASSYVGRSYEQYF

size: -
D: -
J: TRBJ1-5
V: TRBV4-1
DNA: TGCGCCAGCAGCCAAGATTTCGGCAGTAGCAATCAGCCCCAGCATTTT
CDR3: CASSQDFGSSNQPQHF

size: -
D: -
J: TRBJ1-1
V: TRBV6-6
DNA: TGTGCCAGCAGTTACTCCAGCGACCGGAACACTGAAGCTTTCTTT
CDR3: CASSYSSDRNTEAFF

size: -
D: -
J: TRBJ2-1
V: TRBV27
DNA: TGTGCCAGCAGTTTCCTGGACTTCGTCAGGAGTGAGCAGTTCTTC
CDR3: CASSFLDFVRSEQFF

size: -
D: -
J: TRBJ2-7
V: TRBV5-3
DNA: TGTGCCAGAAGCTTGTCTCGAACGGGGGATGAGGCCTACGAGCAGTACTTC
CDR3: CARSLSRTGDEAYEQYF

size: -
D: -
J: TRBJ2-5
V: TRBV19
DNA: TGTGCCAGTAGTATAGGTAGGGGGGCGCGGGAGACCCAGTACTTC
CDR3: CASSIGRGARETQYF

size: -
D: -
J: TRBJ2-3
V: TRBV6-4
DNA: TGTGCCAGCAGTGATAGGGCGCAGGGGGGCGATACGCAGTATTTT
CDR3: CASSDRAQGGDTQYF

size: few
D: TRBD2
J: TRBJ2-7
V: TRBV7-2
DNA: TGTGCCAGCAGCTTAGTGGCTAGCGGGAGCTACGAGCAGTACTTC
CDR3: CASSLVASGSYEQYF

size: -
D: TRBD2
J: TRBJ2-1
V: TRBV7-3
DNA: TGTGCCAGCAGCCACGGACTAGCGGAGGAGCAGTTCTTC
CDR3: CASSHGLAEEQFF

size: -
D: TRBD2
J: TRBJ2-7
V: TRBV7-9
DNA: TGTGCCAGCAGCGCCCCCTTGACTAGCGGGAACACCTACGAGCAGTACTTC
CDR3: CASSAPLTSGNTYEQYF

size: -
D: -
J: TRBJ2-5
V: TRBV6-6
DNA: TGTGCCAGCAACCCCCCTGGGGCGGGACCACTCAAGACCCAGTACTTC
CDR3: CASNPPGAGPLKTQYF

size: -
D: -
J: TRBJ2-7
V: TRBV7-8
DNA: TGTGCCAGCAGCTTAGGGACCACCTACGAGCAGTACTTC
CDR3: CASSLGTTYEQYF

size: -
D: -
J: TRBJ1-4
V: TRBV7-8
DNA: TGTGCCAGCAGCCCCCGACTTGCCGAAGGTGAAAAACTGTTTTTT
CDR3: CASSPRLAEGEKLFF

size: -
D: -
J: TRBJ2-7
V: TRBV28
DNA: TGTGCCAGCAGTTTCCGAGAGGGTTCCCCCTACGAGCAGTACTTC
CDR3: CASSFREGSPYEQYF

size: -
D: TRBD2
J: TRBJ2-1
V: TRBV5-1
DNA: TGCGCCAGCAGCTTGCCCAGCGGGAATTACAATGAGCAGTTCTTC
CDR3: CASSLPSGNYNEQFF

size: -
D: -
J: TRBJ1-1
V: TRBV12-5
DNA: TGTGCTAGTGGTTCTGGGGCAGGGACTGAAGCTTTCTTT
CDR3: CASGSGAGTEAFF

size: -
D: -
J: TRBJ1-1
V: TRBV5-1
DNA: TGCGCCAGCAGCTTGGCTTTGGGCGGTGAAGCTTTCTTT
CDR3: CASSLALGGEAFF

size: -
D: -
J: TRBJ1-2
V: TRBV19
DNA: TGTGCCAGTAGTCCAGGGGACACTTTCGTCTATGGCTACACCTTC
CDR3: CASSPGDTFVYGYTF

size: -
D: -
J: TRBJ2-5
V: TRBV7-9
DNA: TGTGCCAGCAGCTTAAGTCCCGCTCAAGAGACCCAGTACTTC
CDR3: CASSLSPAQETQYF

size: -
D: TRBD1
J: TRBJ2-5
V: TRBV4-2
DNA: TGTGCCAGCAGCCCCGGGACAGGGGGGAAAGAGACCCAGTACTTC
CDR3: CASSPGTGGKETQYF

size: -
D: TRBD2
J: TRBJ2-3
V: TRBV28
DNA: TGTGCCAGCAGTTTAAGAACCGGGACTAGCGACACAGATACGCAGTATTTT
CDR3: CASSLRTGTSDTDTQYF